What follows describes a single T cell receptor (beta chain). The data derive from a study of control samples from healthy donors and cancer patients. Clones were read by immunoSEQ multiplex PCR, and TCRdb kept only the in-frame ones, dropping some. The sample records under 150,000 clones, just over 90% being singletons. This receptor was obtained from a man aged 50 or older with head and neck cancer. The sample taken for sequencing was PBMCs.

DNA of the CDR3: TGTGCCAGCAGCTCCCACGGGACTAGCCCCAACACCGGGGAGCTGTTTTTT. Its translation: CASSSHGTSPNTGELFF. V usage is TRBV9 and J usage is TRBJ2-2, with 9 bases aligning to TRBD2. After removal of 4 bases from V and 2 bases from J, the junction contained 9 bases not matched to a gene. Germline assignment: CDR1 SGDLS and CDR2 YYNGEE. The CDR3 spans 17 residues.